This is a list of T cell receptor beta chains from one sample in a study of beta chain features in type 1 diabetes. Sequencing used immunoSEQ multiplex PCR; TCRdb keeps in-frame clones, though not all of them. The sample lists around 600,000 clones; about an eighth were seen once. Sequenced sample: naive CD4+ T cells from blood. These receptors all stem from a young man with type 1 diabetes. The CDR3 runs from the conserved cysteine through the conserved F or W. A D gene is named only where the DNA matches it firmly. Clone size is given for some rows only: seen once, a few or many times, or a class if the clone is expanded.

J: TRBJ1-5
D: -
size: -
length: 14
V: TRBV18
DNA: TGTGCCAGCTCACTAGGGAGGTCGGATCAGCCCCAGCATTTT
CDR3: CASSLGRSDQPQHF

J: TRBJ2-3
D: TRBD1
size: -
length: 13
V: TRBV7-9
DNA: TGTGCCAGCAAAACAGGGGGAACAGATACGCAGTATTTT
CDR3: CASKTGGTDTQYF

J: TRBJ2-5
D: -
size: few
length: 11
V: TRBV2
DNA: TGTGCCAGCAGCGGTCAAGAGACCCAGTACTTC
CDR3: CASSGQETQYF

J: TRBJ2-1
D: -
size: -
length: 14
V: TRBV27
DNA: TGTGCCAGCAACTCGGGACAACTAAACAATGAGCAGTTCTTC
CDR3: CASNSGQLNNEQFF

J: TRBJ1-5
D: -
size: -
length: 14
V: TRBV2
DNA: TGTGCCAGCAGTGAAGCTTATAGCAATCAGCCCCAGCATTTT
CDR3: CASSEAYSNQPQHF

J: TRBJ2-5
D: -
size: few
length: 14
V: TRBV7-8
DNA: TGTGCCAGCAGCTTGTCGACAGGCCAAGAGACCCAGTACTTC
CDR3: CASSLSTGQETQYF

J: TRBJ1-4
D: -
size: few
length: 14
V: TRBV2
DNA: TGTGCCAGCAGCGTACAGGGAACTAATGAAAAACTGTTTTTT
CDR3: CASSVQGTNEKLFF

J: TRBJ2-7
D: -
size: few
length: 14
V: TRBV7-6
DNA: TGTGCCAGCAGCTACGGACAAGACAGGAACGAGCAGTACTTC
CDR3: CASSYGQDRNEQYF

J: TRBJ2-7
D: TRBD2
size: few
length: 15
V: TRBV5-1
DNA: TGCGCCAGCAGCTTGGAGCGGGGGGCGTCATACGAGCAGTACTTC
CDR3: CASSLERGASYEQYF

J: TRBJ1-2
D: -
size: few
length: 14
V: TRBV12-5
DNA: TGTGCTACCCCATCATGGGCCCGCAGCTATGGCTACACCTTC
CDR3: CATPSWARSYGYTF

J: TRBJ2-3
D: TRBD1
size: -
length: 18
V: TRBV9
DNA: TGTGCCAGCAGCGTCGCCAAGGGACAGCCTAGTAGCACAGATACGCAGTATTTT
CDR3: CASSVAKGQPSSTDTQYF

J: TRBJ1-4
D: -
size: few
length: 14
V: TRBV4-3
DNA: TGCGCCAGCAGCCCAGGGACAACTAATGAAAAACTGTTTTTT
CDR3: CASSPGTTNEKLFF

J: TRBJ2-3
D: TRBD1
size: few
length: 15
V: TRBV6-5
DNA: TGTGCCAGCACCAAGGGGGGACAGGGCACAGATACGCAGTATTTT
CDR3: CASTKGGQGTDTQYF

J: TRBJ1-1
D: -
size: -
length: 15
V: TRBV14
DNA: TGTGCCAGCAGCCAAGATTGGGGTCCCGGCACTGAAGCTTTCTTT
CDR3: CASSQDWGPGTEAFF

J: TRBJ1-2
D: -
size: -
length: 13
V: TRBV7-2
DNA: TGTGCCAGCAGCTTAGGCCAGAACTATGGCTACACCTTC
CDR3: CASSLGQNYGYTF

J: TRBJ2-7
D: -
size: few
length: 15
V: TRBV7-9
DNA: TGTGCCAGCAGCTTAGCGGCAGGGCCCTCCTACGAGCAGTACTTC
CDR3: CASSLAAGPSYEQYF

J: TRBJ2-7
D: -
size: -
length: 15
V: TRBV7-2
DNA: TGTGCCAGCAGCTTAGCGTGGGGGGGCGCATCCGAGCAGTACTTC
CDR3: CASSLAWGGASEQYF

J: TRBJ2-2
D: -
size: -
length: 16
V: TRBV7-7
DNA: TGTGCCAGCAGCTTAGGGGAGCAGATGAACACCGGGGAGCTGTTTTTT
CDR3: CASSLGEQMNTGELFF

J: TRBJ1-2
D: -
size: -
length: 14
V: TRBV9
DNA: TGTGCCAGCAGCGTAGATGGCAGCAACTATGGCTACACCTTC
CDR3: CASSVDGSNYGYTF

J: TRBJ1-5
D: -
size: -
length: 13
V: TRBV5-1
DNA: TGCGCCAGCAGCTTGGGGATAAATCAGCCCCAGCATTTT
CDR3: CASSLGINQPQHF

J: TRBJ2-7
D: TRBD1
size: few
length: 13
V: TRBV30
DNA: TGTGCCTGGACCGGGACAGGGGGCTACGAGCAGTACTTC
CDR3: CAWTGTGGYEQYF

J: TRBJ2-7
D: -
size: -
length: 13
V: TRBV7-6
DNA: TGTGCCAGCAGCGCACAGGACTCCTACGAGCAGTACTTC
CDR3: CASSAQDSYEQYF

J: TRBJ2-7
D: -
size: -
length: 18
V: TRBV7-2
DNA: TGTGCCAGCAGCTCGGTTGAGATGACAGGGGAGGGCACCTACGAGCAGTACTTC
CDR3: CASSSVEMTGEGTYEQYF

J: TRBJ2-3
D: -
size: few
length: 14
V: TRBV29-1
DNA: TGCAGCGTATCTAGCTCAAACTTTCGAGATACGCAGTATTTT
CDR3: CSVSSSNFRDTQYF

J: TRBJ2-7
D: -
size: -
length: 14
V: TRBV5-6
DNA: TGTGCCAGCAGCTTGACAGGGCTGGAGCGCGAGCAGTACTTC
CDR3: CASSLTGLEREQYF

J: TRBJ2-3
D: -
size: -
length: 13
V: TRBV6-6
DNA: TGTGCCAGCAGCCTCGCCGGCGCAGATACGCAGTATTTT
CDR3: CASSLAGADTQYF

J: TRBJ1-3
D: -
size: few
length: 16
V: TRBV11-3
DNA: TGTGCCAGCAGCTTGGGGGGGGCACAGACTGGAAACACCATATATTTT
CDR3: CASSLGGAQTGNTIYF

J: TRBJ2-3
D: -
size: -
length: 14
V: TRBV15
DNA: TGTGCCACCAGGGATCCGGGGGCAACAGATACGCAGTATTTT
CDR3: CATRDPGATDTQYF

J: TRBJ2-7
D: -
size: few
length: 15
V: TRBV30
DNA: TGTGCCTGGAGTCCCCCTCCCCAGGGATCCTACGAGCAGTACTTC
CDR3: CAWSPPPQGSYEQYF

J: TRBJ2-5
D: -
size: -
length: 14
V: TRBV29-1
DNA: TGCAGCGTTGAAGAGCCCCCGGGAGTGGAGACCCAGTACTTC
CDR3: CSVEEPPGVETQYF

J: TRBJ1-3
D: -
size: few
length: 10
V: TRBV20-1
DNA: TGCAGTGCAGGTGGAAACACCATATATTTT
CDR3: CSAGGNTIYF

J: TRBJ2-7
D: -
size: few
length: 14
V: TRBV5-1
DNA: TGCGCCAGCAGCTTGGCAGGGGCTGACTACGAGCAGTACTTC
CDR3: CASSLAGADYEQYF

J: TRBJ1-4
D: -
size: -
length: 15
V: TRBV28
DNA: TGTGCCAGCAGCCGACCAAGCTACGGACATGAAAAACTGTTTTTT
CDR3: CASSRPSYGHEKLFF

J: TRBJ2-5
D: -
size: few
length: 16
V: TRBV7-2
DNA: TGTGCCAGCAGCTTACGATGGCCCTATCAGGGAGAGACCCAGTACTTC
CDR3: CASSLRWPYQGETQYF

J: TRBJ1-2
D: -
size: -
length: 13
V: TRBV7-9
DNA: TGTGCCAGCAGCTTAGTGGGAGCATTTGGCTACACCTTC
CDR3: CASSLVGAFGYTF

J: TRBJ1-4
D: -
size: few
length: 16
V: TRBV5-4
DNA: TGTGCCAGCAGCTTGGCTCCAGGACGGGCGAATGAAAAACTGTTTTTT
CDR3: CASSLAPGRANEKLFF

J: TRBJ2-3
D: TRBD2
size: -
length: 16
V: TRBV4-3
DNA: TGCGCCAGCAGCCTGCCCAGCGGGGGGATCACAGATACGCAGTATTTT
CDR3: CASSLPSGGITDTQYF

J: TRBJ2-4
D: TRBD1
size: -
length: 13
V: TRBV19
DNA: TGTGCCAGCACAGGGGGCCACGGAAACATTCAGTACTTC
CDR3: CASTGGHGNIQYF

J: TRBJ1-2
D: -
size: -
length: 15
V: TRBV28
DNA: TGTGCCAGCAGTTTATCAGGAGTTCCTGACTATGGCTACACCTTC
CDR3: CASSLSGVPDYGYTF

J: TRBJ2-6
D: -
size: -
length: 13
V: TRBV7-2
DNA: TGTGCCAGCAGCTCTGGGGGGGCCAACGTCCTGACTTTC
CDR3: CASSSGGANVLTF

J: TRBJ2-1
D: TRBD2
size: -
length: 16
V: TRBV5-4
DNA: TGTGCCAGCAGCTCCTACGGGACTAGCGGAGAGGGTGAGCAGTTCTTC
CDR3: CASSSYGTSGEGEQFF

J: TRBJ1-2
D: TRBD1
size: -
length: 13
V: TRBV19
DNA: TGTGCCAGTAGTATCGACAGGGTCCATGGCTACACCTTC
CDR3: CASSIDRVHGYTF

J: TRBJ2-5
D: -
size: few
length: 10
V: TRBV18
DNA: TGTGCCAGCTCTAGAGAGACCCAGTACTTC
CDR3: CASSRETQYF

J: TRBJ1-6
D: -
size: -
length: 16
V: TRBV27
DNA: TGTGCCAGCAGCTCATGGGGACCAGGGGCTTATTCACCCCTCCACTTT
CDR3: CASSSWGPGAYSPLHF

J: TRBJ1-5
D: TRBD1
size: -
length: 17
V: TRBV7-9
DNA: TGTGCCAGCAGCTTAGGGGCGGGGGACAGGAGAAATCAGCCCCAGCATTTT
CDR3: CASSLGAGDRRNQPQHF

J: TRBJ2-1
D: -
size: -
length: 15
V: TRBV30
DNA: TGTGCCTGGACCTGGGACGGGAGCTCCTACAATGAGCAGTTCTTC
CDR3: CAWTWDGSSYNEQFF

J: TRBJ2-7
D: -
size: few
length: 14
V: TRBV7-2
DNA: TGTGCCAGCAGCTTATCAAAGGGGGTTTCCCCGCAGTACTTC
CDR3: CASSLSKGVSPQYF

J: TRBJ1-2
D: -
size: -
length: 13
V: TRBV18
DNA: TGTGCCAGCTCGCCGACCCGGGCGGGAGGCTACACCTTC
CDR3: CASSPTRAGGYTF

J: TRBJ2-5
D: TRBD1
size: few
length: 13
V: TRBV5-1
DNA: TGCGCCAGCAGCTGGACAGGGCCGGAGACCCAGTACTTC
CDR3: CASSWTGPETQYF

J: TRBJ1-4
D: TRBD1
size: -
length: 14
V: TRBV28
DNA: TGTGCCAGCCAAAAGACAGGGCAAGGGGAAAAACTGTTTTTT
CDR3: CASQKTGQGEKLFF

J: TRBJ1-1
D: -
size: -
length: 13
V: TRBV7-2
DNA: TGTGCCAGCAGCTCCTCTATGAACACTGAAGCTTTCTTT
CDR3: CASSSSMNTEAFF

J: TRBJ1-2
D: -
size: few
length: 13
V: TRBV7-9
DNA: TGTGCCAGCAGCTCTACGCGGGACCCTGGCTACACCTTC
CDR3: CASSSTRDPGYTF

J: TRBJ2-1
D: TRBD1
size: -
length: 14
V: TRBV12-5
DNA: TGTGCTAGTGGGCAGGGACAGGGTGGGAATGAGCAGTTCTTC
CDR3: CASGQGQGGNEQFF

J: TRBJ1-2
D: -
size: few
length: 14
V: TRBV2
DNA: TGTGCCAGCTGTCGCTGGCAGGGCCCCTATGGCTACACCTTC
CDR3: CASCRWQGPYGYTF

J: TRBJ2-7
D: -
size: few
length: 14
V: TRBV6-1
DNA: TGTGCCAGCAGCCGCCCCGGACGGAACTACGAGCAGTACTTC
CDR3: CASSRPGRNYEQYF